Listed below are T cell receptor beta chains from one sample, sequenced in a study of T cells in localized non-small cell lung cancer. Libraries were prepared by immunoSEQ multiplex PCR; TCRdb keeps only in-frame clonotypes and omits some of them. This table holds 1,500 to 2,000 clones, 27% found once. The sequencing here drew on lung tumor tissue, taken before any cancer treatment. Receptors originate from a female donor aged 60 or older with stage II lung adenocarcinoma. Both conserved end residues are part of each CDR3. A D gene is named only where the DNA matches it firmly. Clone sizes are given selectively: once, few, many, or a class where the clone is expanded.

d_call	v_call	j_call	clone_size	cdr3_nt	cdr3_aa
.	TRBV6-8	TRBJ1-1	few	TGTGCCAGCAGTTACTGGGGCACTGAAGCTTTCTTT	CASSYWGTEAFF
.	TRBV6-8	TRBJ1-2	few	TGTGCCAGCAGTTCCCAGGGAGGCTATGGCTACACCTTC	CASSSQGGYGYTF
.	TRBV19	TRBJ1-5	large	TGTGCCACCGGGCCCCCTTACAATCAGCCCCAGCATTTT	CATGPPYNQPQHF
TRBD2	TRBV6-8	TRBJ2-1	large	TGTGCCAGCAGTCTCAAGAGGCTAGCGGGAGCCTTGGGCAATGAGCAGTTCTTC	CASSLKRLAGALGNEQFF
TRBD1	TRBV19	TRBJ2-5	once	TGTGCCAGTAGTATCGGGACAGGTCGAGGGGACCAGTACTTC	CASSIGTGRGDQYF
.	TRBV18	TRBJ1-1	.	TGTGCCAGCTCATCTACCGGACGCGGAGTCACTGAAGCTTTCTTT	CASSSTGRGVTEAFF
.	TRBV10-2	TRBJ1-1	.	TGCGCCAGCAGCCAAGCCAGTTTCGAAGCTTTCTTT	CASSQASFEAFF
.	TRBV12-2	TRBJ2-1	.	TGTGCAAGTCGCTTAGCGCCCGGGGAGGTGGACAATGAGCAGTTCTTC	CASRLAPGEVDNEQFF
TRBD1	TRBV9	TRBJ1-2	.	TGTGCCAGCAGCTTAGGACAGGACTATGGCTACACCTTC	CASSLGQDYGYTF
.	TRBV12-2	TRBJ2-6	.	TGTGCCTCAAGGGGGACACGCGCGTCGGGGGCCAACGTCCTGACTTTC	CASRGTRASGANVLTF
.	TRBV9	TRBJ2-5	medium-sized	TGTGCCAGCAGCGTGGACCCTGGGGAGACCCAGTACTTC	CASSVDPGETQYF
.	TRBV19	TRBJ2-7	.	TGTGCCAGTAGTATACAGGGAGGTGGCGACGAGCAGTACTTC	CASSIQGGGDEQYF
.	TRBV25-1	TRBJ1-2	.	TGTGCCAGCAGCACTAGAAACAGCTATGGCTACACCTTC	CASSTRNSYGYTF
.	TRBV11-3	TRBJ2-5	medium-sized	TGTGCCAGCAGCCCCCAACGGTACCAAGAGACCCAGTACTTC	CASSPQRYQETQYF
.	TRBV11-3	TRBJ2-3	.	TGTGCCAGCAGCTTAGGTATCGGGCAGGGAGCGGCAGATACGCAGTATTTT	CASSLGIGQGAADTQYF
.	TRBV9	TRBJ1-1	few	TGTGCCAGCAGTACAGGACCCACTGAAGCTTTCTTT	CASSTGPTEAFF
.	TRBV30	TRBJ1-2	.	TGTGCCTGCGGACTGGGCAGTGCGAACTATGGCTACACCTTC	CACGLGSANYGYTF
.	TRBV15	TRBJ1-3	.	TGTGCCACCAGCTCTGGAGGGCTTTTTGGAAACACCATATATTTT	CATSSGGLFGNTIYF
TRBD1	TRBV11-3	TRBJ2-7	few	TGTGCCAGCAGCCAGACAGGGGGACTCTACGAGCAGTACTTC	CASSQTGGLYEQYF
.	TRBV9	TRBJ2-3	.	TGTGCCAGCAGCGTAGATAACCGTCACACAGATACGCAGTATTTT	CASSVDNRHTDTQYF
.	TRBV28	TRBJ1-1	.	TGTGCCAGCAGTTTATGGGGCAGGAGGAGGACTGAAGCTTTCTTT	CASSLWGRRRTEAFF
TRBD2	TRBV11-3	TRBJ2-1	medium-sized	TGTGCCAGCAGCTTAGAGGGACTAGCGGGAGAGGGAAATGAGCAGTTCTTC	CASSLEGLAGEGNEQFF
.	TRBV18	TRBJ2-2	.	TGTGCCGCCTCCGGCGAAGGGTTTTCCGGGGAGCTGTTTTTT	CAASGEGFSGELFF
.	TRBV30	TRBJ1-1	.	TGTGCCTGGGGAAGACATATGACTGAAGCTTTCTTT	CAWGRHMTEAFF
.	TRBV6-8	TRBJ2-7	.	TGTGCCAGCAGCGGTACAGGAGTAGGAGAGCAGTACTTC	CASSGTGVGEQYF
.	TRBV6-8	TRBJ2-2	.	TGTGCCAGCAGAAGTCAGACAACCGGGGAGCTGTTTTTT	CASRSQTTGELFF
TRBD1	TRBV18	TRBJ2-7	.	TGTGCCAGCTCACCAGGGACAGCCAACTACGAGCAGTACTTC	CASSPGTANYEQYF
.	TRBV9	TRBJ2-5	few	TGTGCCAGCAGCGTAGCTGGGACATCCCAAGAGACCCAGTACTTC	CASSVAGTSQETQYF
TRBD1	TRBV5-1	TRBJ2-7	once	TGCGCCAGCAGCTGGGACAGCAGACAAAACGAGCAGTACTTC	CASSWDSRQNEQYF
.	TRBV19	TRBJ2-6	large	TGTGCCAGTAGTATTGTCAGCTCTGGGGCCAACGTCCTGACTTTC	CASSIVSSGANVLTF
.	TRBV10-2	TRBJ1-5	.	TGCGCCAGCCGCCCGGACAGAGGAACTAGCAATCAGCCCCAGCATTTT	CASRPDRGTSNQPQHF
TRBD2	TRBV9	TRBJ2-1	few	TGTGCCAGCAGTCAGTCTAGCGGCCGCTACAATGAGCAGTTCTTC	CASSQSSGRYNEQFF
.	TRBV6-8	TRBJ2-1	few	TGTGCCAGCAGTTACTCGACGGGTGAGCAGTTCTTC	CASSYSTGEQFF
TRBD2	TRBV11-3	TRBJ2-7	medium-sized	TGTGCCAGCAGCCAAGGACTAGCGGACTCCTACGAGCAGTACTTC	CASSQGLADSYEQYF
.	TRBV6-8	TRBJ2-2	.	TGTGCCAGCAGTGACAAGGGCACCGGGGAGCTGTTTTTT	CASSDKGTGELFF
.	TRBV28	TRBJ1-2	.	TGTGCCAGCAGCTTCTTACGAAGGAGCTACACCTTC	CASSFLRRSYTF
.	TRBV19	TRBJ1-4	few	TGTGCCAGTAGTATCTTCAGGGAAGGTAATGAAAAACTGTTTTTT	CASSIFREGNEKLFF
.	TRBV30	TRBJ2-1	.	TGTGCCTGGACAGGGTTGGGTGAGCAGTTCTTC	CAWTGLGEQFF
TRBD1	TRBV30	TRBJ1-5	.	TGTGCCTGGAGGGGGACAGTCCAGGGGCCCCAGCATTTT	CAWRGTVQGPQHF
.	TRBV18	TRBJ2-7	few	TGTGCCAGCTCACCACCGTCCCAAAAGGGTCGCGAGCAGTACTTC	CASSPPSQKGREQYF
TRBD2	TRBV6-8	TRBJ2-7	medium-sized	TGTGCCAGCAGCAACGGGGGGTACCCCTCCTACGAGCAGTACTTC	CASSNGGYPSYEQYF
TRBD1	TRBV11-3	TRBJ1-1	medium-sized	TGTGCCAGCAGCTTTCCAGGACAGGAGAACACTGAAGCTTTCTTT	CASSFPGQENTEAFF
.	TRBV5-1	TRBJ1-4	.	TGCGCCAGCAGCCCCTCCCTGGAGGGGGGGAGTGAAAAACTGTTTTTT	CASSPSLEGGSEKLFF
.	TRBV14	TRBJ2-2	.	TGTGCCAGCAGCCCGACTCTGAACACCGGGGAGCTGTTTTTT	CASSPTLNTGELFF
TRBD1	TRBV14	TRBJ2-5	once	TGTGCCAGCAGCCCCCTGGGACAGCGACAAGAGACCCAGTACTTC	CASSPLGQRQETQYF
TRBD1	TRBV6-8	TRBJ1-2	.	TGTGCCATTCAGGACAGGTCCAACTATGGCTACACCTTC	CAIQDRSNYGYTF